This T cell receptor beta chain was obtained from a study of CD8 T cells in Susac syndrome. V trimming: 2 bases; J trimming: 2 bases; junction bases outside the gene matches: 11. CDR1 is SEHNR, CDR2 FQNEAQ, per germline (reference sequence). CDR3 length: 18 amino acids. This clonotype has only one observation. Reverse transcription of roughly 0.45 to 1 ug RNA was performed with random hexamers. Amplification of TCR beta CDR3 spanned 54 Vbeta and 13 Jbeta via immunoSEQ multiplex PCR. TCRdb called the immunoSEQ multiplex PCR reads again in MiXCR, with one record for every CDR3 protein. Of 75,000 to 95,000 distinct CDR3 sequences detected, about 91% appear once; the ten largest clones hold under 0.65%. The authors carried out high-throughput sequencing of TCR beta. They applied it to CD8+ and CD4+ T cells obtained from blood.

The TCR was taken from a human donor with multiple sclerosis. The V and J genes are TRBV7-9 and TRBJ2-3; TRBD2 matches 9 bases. Source material: CD8+ T cells from PBMCs. CDR3 bases: TGTGCCAGCAGCTTACCCCCTCGACTAGCGGCGTTCACAGATACGCAGTATTTT. Its translation: CASSLPPRLAAFTDTQYF.